The 21 T cell receptor beta chains presented below share a single source sample, sequenced in a study of T cells in Graves' hyperthyroidism and ophthalmopathy. Authors of the study amplified TCR beta CDR3 regions from RNA transcripts. Researchers ran a first-round RT-PCR on the TCR CDR3 using the HTBI primer set. TCRdb itself ran the multiplex PCR reads through MiXCR, one entry per CDR3 protein. The table lists a few hundred thousand distinct CDR3 sequences, roughly 20% of them singletons, with around a quarter in the top ten. The sample was blood. The receptors come from a man between 18 and 35 years old with Graves' hyperthyroidism.

This clonotype was counted only a few times. CDR3 nucleotides: TGTGCCAGCAGCTCGCCAAGGCGATCCTACGAGCAGTACTTC. This translates into CASSSPRRSYEQYF. The V call is TRBV11-2, the J call TRBJ2-7; D unclear. The CDR3 totals 14 residues. Germline V CDR1 and CDR2: SGHAT, FQNNGV. V lost 4 bases and J 1 base, leaving 11 bases between the germline ends.

This clonotype was counted at least ten times. This chain joins TRBV20-1 and TRBJ1-1; possibly TRBD1 for D (5 bases). This CDR3 spans 16 amino acids. Trimming pared 1 base from V and 11 bases from J, leaving 26 bases between. Germline lookup yields CDR1 DFQATT and CDR2 SNEGSKA (reference sequence). CDR3 in DNA: TGCAGTGCTAGAGTCGGCCCCGGTGCAGGGACTTTTGAGGCTTTCTTT. It specifies CSARVGPGAGTFEAFF.

This clonotype was seen more than once but under ten times. This CDR3 reads CASSQSDSYEQYF. CDR3 DNA sequence: TGTGCCAGCAGCCAATCAGACAGTTACGAGCAGTACTTC. The chain links TRBV3-1 to TRBJ2-7, with D perhaps TRBD1 (5 bases). CDR3 length equals 13 residues. Germline V CDR1 and CDR2: LGHDT, YNNKEL (reference sequence). The V end was cut by 2 bases, the J end by 4 bases, with 9 bases between.

This clonotype was counted only a few times. The CDR3 is CASSRTGISYEQYF. CDR3 DNA sequence: TGTGCCAGCAGTAGGACAGGGATCTCCTACGAGCAGTACTTC. The V gene is TRBV6-2 or TRBV6-3, the J gene TRBJ2-7; 8 bases align to TRBD1. The J segment lost 0 bases and the V segment lost 5 bases, leaving 3 bases of the junction unmatched. This CDR3 is 14 amino acids long. Germline values: CDR1 MNHEY, CDR2 SVGEGT.

The chain is built from TRBV11-2 and TRBJ2-5; TRBD2 aligns across 7 bases. Per the germline V gene, CDR1 is SGHAT and CDR2 is FQNNGV. This CDR3 spans 13 amino acids. V lost 5 bases to trimming and J lost 5 bases; unmatched junction nucleotides: 5. The CDR3 bases are TGTGCCAGCAGCCGAGGACTAGTCGAGACCCAGTACTTC. Translated: CASSRGLVETQYF.

The chain links TRBV28 to TRBJ1-5; D unclear. CDR1 and CDR2 (germline): MDHEN, SYDVKM. The CDR3 is 15 amino acids. V was pared by 3 bases and J by 1 base, with 10 bases between. The CDR3 loop is CASSFWQESNQPQHF. The DNA for the CDR3 is TGTGCCAGCAGTTTTTGGCAGGAAAGCAATCAGCCCCAGCATTTT. Drawing the rest from reference TRBV28 and TRBJ1-5, the complete variable domain is DVKVTQSSRYLVKRTGEKVFLECVQDMDHENMFWYRQDPGLGLRLIYFSYDVKMKEKGDIPEGYSVSREKKERFSLILESASTNQTSMYLCASSFWQESNQPQHFGDGTRLSIL.

Only a few counts were recorded for this clonotype. The J gene is TRBJ1-1, the V gene TRBV4-1; D gene ambiguous. The CDR3 spans 13 residues. Trimming took 2 bases from V and 1 from J, leaving 5 bases between them. The germline V gene encodes CDR1 MGHRA and CDR2 YSYEKL. This CDR3 is CASSQHKNTEAFF. The DNA for the CDR3 is TGCGCCAGCAGCCAACACAAGAACACTGAAGCTTTCTTT.

This clonotype was picked up a small number of times. The chain combines TRBV5-1 with TRBJ2-7; D tentatively fits TRBD1 or TRBD2 (5 bases each). CDR1 SGHRS and CDR2 YFSETQ come from the germline V gene. Trimming stripped 1 base from V and 2 bases from J, with 10 bases between. This CDR3 is 14 amino acids long. The CDR3 region is CASSLQGAPYEQYF. CDR3 DNA: TGCGCCAGCAGCTTGCAGGGAGCCCCCTACGAGCAGTACTTC.

The CDR3 sequence is CASSQNRAGNQPQHF. The CDR3 DNA reads TGTGCCAGCAGTCAGAACAGGGCTGGCAATCAGCCCCAGCATTTT. The rearrangement links TRBV12-3 or TRBV12-4 to TRBJ1-5, with TRBD1 as a possible D gene (6 bases). Trimming removed 5 bases at V and 2 bases at J, with 13 bases between. This CDR3 is 15 amino acids long.

The CDR3: CASSSPPSWVRSYGYTF. DNA of the CDR3: TGTGCCAGCAGCTCCCCCCCTTCGTGGGTCAGGAGTTATGGCTACACCTTC. V and J are TRBV11-1 and TRBJ1-2; D gene ambiguous. V shed 4 bases and J shed 5 bases, with 23 bases lying between them. There are 17 residues in the CDR3. Germline lookup yields CDR1 SGHAT and CDR2 FQDESV (reference sequence).

This clonotype has just a few counts. This chain uses TRBV7-9 with TRBJ1-6; D is unresolved. CDR3 length: 15 amino acids. The V and J ends lost 1 base and 7 bases respectively, with 11 bases between them. Germline CDR1 SEHNR, CDR2 FQNEAQ (reference sequence). The CDR3 nucleotides read TGTGCCAGCAGCTTAGGCACTCACGGCAATTCACCCCTCCACTTT. It translates to CASSLGTHGNSPLHF.

This clonotype was seen many times. The chain couples TRBV10-3 to TRBJ1-5; 10 nucleotides align to TRBD1. CDR3 size: 15 residues. V lost 10 bases and J lost 3; bases outside the gene matches: 9. In germline, CDR1 is ENHRY, CDR2 SYGVKD. The CDR3 coding sequence is TGTGCCACACGTCCGGGACAGGGGTACAATCAGCCCCAGCATTTT. Its protein product is CATRPGQGYNQPQHF.

This clonotype was counted many times. This chain links TRBV6-5 with TRBJ2-5, with 12 bases matching TRBD2. The CDR3 is 17 residues long. CDR1 and CDR2 from the germline V gene are MNHEY and SVGAGI. Trimming took 4 bases from V and 3 from J; bases not matched to a gene: 9. The CDR3 sequence: CASSLIGLAGSEETQYF. As DNA, the CDR3 is TGTGCCAGCAGTTTAATCGGACTAGCGGGGAGCGAAGAGACCCAGTACTTC.

This clonotype was counted at least ten times. CDR3 in DNA: TGTGCCATCCCTGGTGGACAGTCCTACGAGCAGTACTTC. Protein sequence: CAIPGGQSYEQYF. This sequence joins TRBV10-3 and TRBJ2-7, with D tentatively TRBD1 (6 bases). This CDR3 region has 13 residues. CDR1 is ENHRY, CDR2 SYGVKD, per germline. Between the trimmed V and J ends, which lost 8 bases and 1 base, there was a span of 12 bases.

This clonotype was seen ten or more times. The chain combines TRBV10-2 with TRBJ1-1, with no clear D. The length of the CDR3 is 12 residues. Trimming pared 0 bases from V and 10 bases from J, leaving 9 bases between. The germline CDR1 and CDR2 sequences are WSHSY and SAAADI. The chain's CDR3 is CASSESKRGAFF. The DNA of the CDR3 is TGCGCCAGCAGTGAGTCAAAGCGGGGAGCTTTCTTT.

This clonotype was found many times. The rearrangement uses TRBV9 and TRBJ2-7; 9 nucleotides match TRBD1. After removal of 4 bases from V and 5 bases from J, the junction contained 10 bases not matched to a gene. This CDR3 is 15 amino acids long. From germline, CDR1 is SGDLS and CDR2 YYNGEE. CDR3 nucleotide sequence: TGTGCCAGCAGCTTGGTTGGGCGGACAGGGGACGAGCAGTACTTC. It encodes CASSLVGRTGDEQYF.

The chain carries TRBV19 and TRBJ1-1, with D possibly matching TRBD1 (5 bases). V gave up 4 bases and J gave up 2 bases, with 8 bases separating them. The CDR3 has 13 residues. Germline assignment: CDR1 LNHDA and CDR2 SQIVND (reference sequence). This chain's CDR3 is CASSTGFNTEAFF. CDR3 nucleotides: TGTGCCAGTAGTACAGGGTTTAACACTGAAGCTTTCTTT.

This clonotype was counted between two and nine times. V gene TRBV7-9 combines with J gene TRBJ2-2, with unresolved D. Germline V gene sequence: CDR1 SEHNR, CDR2 FQNEAQ (reference sequence). This CDR3 contains 11 residues. V gave up 7 bases and J gave up 3 bases, with 3 bases separating them. CDR3 in amino acids: CASIHTGELFF. The DNA of the CDR3 is TGTGCCAGCATTCACACCGGGGAGCTGTTTTTT.

This clonotype occurred many times. This chain joins TRBV20-1 and TRBJ1-1; D is unclear. The V gene's germline CDR1 is DFQATT and CDR2 SNEGSKA (reference sequence). This CDR3 comprises 13 residues. The V end was cut by 5 bases, the J end by 1 base, with 11 bases between. The CDR3 sequence is CSAPPSRNTEAFF. DNA of the CDR3: TGCAGTGCTCCACCAAGCAGGAACACTGAAGCTTTCTTT.

This clonotype was picked up many times. The chain employs TRBV3-1 and TRBJ1-1; the D is unclear. The CDR3 covers 14 residues. Trimming removed 5 bases at V and 1 base at J, with 11 bases between. CDR1 LGHDT and CDR2 YNNKEL come from the germline V gene (reference sequence). CDR3 in DNA: TGTGCCAGCAGCTTCTCAGTCGGGAACACTGAAGCTTTCTTT. Protein sequence: CASSFSVGNTEAFF.

This clonotype was found many times. The chain uses TRBV29-1 and TRBJ2-5; 7 bases line up with TRBD2. The CDR3 covers 14 residues. Trimming cost V 3 bases and J 3 bases; bases outside gene matches: 7. Germline V gene data show CDR1 as SQVTM and CDR2 as ANQGSEA. The CDR3: CSVDRGDFEETQYF. CDR3 DNA: TGCAGCGTTGACCGGGGGGACTTCGAAGAGACCCAGTACTTC. The variable domain in full, with the rest retrieved from reference TRBV29-1 and TRBJ2-5, is SAVISQKPSRDICQRGTSLTIQCQVDSQVTMMFWYRQQPGQSLTLIATANQGSEATYESGFVIDKFPISRPNLTFSTLTVSNMSPEDSSIYLCSVDRGDFEETQYFGPGTRLLVL.